The source of this T cell receptor (beta chain) is a study of T cell changes during pregnancy in multiple sclerosis. The assay was immunoSEQ multiplex PCR, and TCRdb's table has in-frame clones only and misses some. The data show about 80,000 clones, approximately 89% seen once. The source of this sequence is a female donor with multiple sclerosis, enrolled in a pregnancy study. Sequenced material: peripheral blood, taken before pregnancy.

DNA for the CDR3: TGTGCCAGCAGCCTATACTTCGGCACAGATACGCAGTATTTT. Encoded protein: CASSLYFGTDTQYF. The chain has TRBV27 and TRBJ2-3, with no clear D. There are 14 residues in the CDR3. The germline V and J ends were trimmed by 6 bases and 1 base, with 11 bases remaining between them. In germline, CDR1 is MNHEY, CDR2 SMNVEV (reference sequence).